These 8 T cell receptor beta chains originate from one sample sequenced in a study of cytomegalovirus exposure and HLA in healthy donors. Primers included in the PCR were 60 Vbeta and 13 Jbeta primers. Some clones are missing from TCRdb's copy, which holds only in-frame ones; the method was immunoSEQ multiplex PCR. Listed are approximately 92,000 clones; 3% to 4% falls within the top ten. The sequenced sample consisted of PBMCs. The source of these receptors is a woman aged 30 to 39 in good health and CMV-seronegative.

Here the CDR3 reads CASSLRDRGRDGYTF. The CDR3 DNA is TGCGCCAGCAGCTTGCGGGACAGGGGGCGCGATGGCTACACCTTC. The rearrangement uses TRBV5-1 and TRBJ1-2, with TRBD1 matching 12 bases. V was pared by 1 base and J by 6 bases, with 4 bases of the junction left unmatched. Germline assignment: CDR1 SGHRS and CDR2 YFSETQ. The CDR3 is 15 residues long.

Comments on this clone: A junction boundary mismatches the germline segment, possibly from a read error. This chain's CDR3 is CASSLGASGQETQYF. The DNA for the CDR3 is TGTGCTAGCAGCTTGGGGGCTAGCGGTCAAGAGACCCAGTACTTC. The V gene is TRBV5-4, the J gene TRBJ2-5, with a weak D call TRBD2 (7 bases). Germline CDR1 SGHNT, CDR2 YYREEE (reference sequence). The CDR3 is 15 amino acids.

CDR3 DNA: TGTGCCAGCAGCCAGGGAGGGAGCAATCAGCCCCAGCATTTT. Amino acid sequence: CASSQGGSNQPQHF. The chain employs TRBV28 and TRBJ1-5; D is perhaps TRBD1 (5 bases). The germline CDR1 and CDR2 sequences are MDHEN and SYDVKM. V shed 6 bases and J shed 1 base, with 10 bases lying between them. The CDR3 is 14 amino acids.

The V gene is TRBV7-2, the J gene TRBJ1-4; no reliable D call. The V gene's germline CDR1 is SGHTA and CDR2 FQGNSA. The CDR3 runs to 14 residues. V gave up 3 bases and J gave up 3 bases, with 8 bases separating them. CDR3 in DNA: TGTGCCAGCAGCTTTGGAGTCTCTAATGAAAAACTGTTTTTT. It is translated as CASSFGVSNEKLFF.

The chain carries TRBV7-7 and TRBJ2-7; D possibly uses TRBD1 or TRBD2 (6 bases each). The CDR3 runs 12 residues. Germline values: CDR1 SSHAT, CDR2 FNYEAQ (reference sequence). The CDR3 spells CASGQTHYEQYF. The CDR3 DNA follows: TGTGCTAGCGGACAGACCCACTACGAGCAGTACTTC.

The V gene is TRBV6-6, the J gene TRBJ2-7, with 9 bases matching TRBD1. Germline loops: CDR1 MNHNY, CDR2 SVGAGI (reference sequence). V gave up 1 base and J gave up 1 base; unmatched junction bases: 5. CDR3 length equals 16 residues. CDR3 amino acids: CASSYWGGTGSYEQYF. The CDR3, as DNA: TGTGCCAGCAGTTACTGGGGTGGGACAGGGTCCTACGAGCAGTACTTC.

The gene calls are TRBV21-1 and TRBJ2-1; the table's D call TRBD1 went unverified against the DNA. TRBV21-1 is deemed a pseudogene. There are 13 residues in the CDR3. The CDR3 sequence is CASRNRGMNEQFF. The CDR3 region has the DNA TGTGCCAGCAGGAACAGGGGAATGAATGAGCAGTTCTTC.

The chain links TRBV5-5 to TRBJ1-6; unclear D gene. The V gene's germline CDR1 is SGHKS and CDR2 YYEKEE (reference sequence). The length of the CDR3 is 15 residues. V gave up 1 base and J gave up 5 bases, with 10 bases separating them. CDR3: CASSLRRDNNSPLHF. In nucleotides, the CDR3 is TGTGCCAGCAGCTTGAGACGGGATAATAATTCACCCCTCCACTTT.